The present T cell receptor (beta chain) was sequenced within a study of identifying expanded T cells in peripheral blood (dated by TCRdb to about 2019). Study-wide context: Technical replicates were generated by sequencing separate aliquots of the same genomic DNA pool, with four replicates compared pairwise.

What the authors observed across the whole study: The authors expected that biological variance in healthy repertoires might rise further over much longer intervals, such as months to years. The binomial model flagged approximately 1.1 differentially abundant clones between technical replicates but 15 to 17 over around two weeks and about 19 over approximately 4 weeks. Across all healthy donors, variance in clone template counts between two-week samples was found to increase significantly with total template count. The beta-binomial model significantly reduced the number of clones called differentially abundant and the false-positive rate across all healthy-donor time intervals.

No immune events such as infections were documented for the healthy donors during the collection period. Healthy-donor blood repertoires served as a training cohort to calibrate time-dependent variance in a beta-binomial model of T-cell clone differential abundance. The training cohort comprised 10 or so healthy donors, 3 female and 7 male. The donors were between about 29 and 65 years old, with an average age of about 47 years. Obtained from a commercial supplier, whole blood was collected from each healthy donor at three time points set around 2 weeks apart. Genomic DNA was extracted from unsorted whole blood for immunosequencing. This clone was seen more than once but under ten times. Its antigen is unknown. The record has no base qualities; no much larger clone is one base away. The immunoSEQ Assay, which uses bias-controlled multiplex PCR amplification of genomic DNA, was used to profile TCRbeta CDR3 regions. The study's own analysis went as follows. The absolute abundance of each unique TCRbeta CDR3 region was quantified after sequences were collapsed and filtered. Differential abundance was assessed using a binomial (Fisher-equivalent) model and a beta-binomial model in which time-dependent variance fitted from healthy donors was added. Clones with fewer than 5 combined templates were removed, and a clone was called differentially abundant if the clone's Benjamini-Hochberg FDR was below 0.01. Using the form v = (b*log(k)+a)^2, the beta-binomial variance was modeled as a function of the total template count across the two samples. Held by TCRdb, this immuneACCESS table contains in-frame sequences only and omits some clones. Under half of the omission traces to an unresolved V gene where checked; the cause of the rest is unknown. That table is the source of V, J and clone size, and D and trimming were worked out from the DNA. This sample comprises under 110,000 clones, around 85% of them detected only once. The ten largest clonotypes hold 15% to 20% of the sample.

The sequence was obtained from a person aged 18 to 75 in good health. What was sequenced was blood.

The DNA is TGCGCCAGCAGCTTGGCCTGGGGAGCCTACGAGCAGTACTTC. Translated, this is CASSLAWGAYEQYF. This chain is built from TRBV5-1 and TRBJ2-7, and possibly TRBD2, on 5 matching bases. V is reduced by 0 bases and J by 2 bases, leaving a spacing of 9 bases between them. The CDR3 goes from the cysteine to the phenylalanine over 14 residues. Left in the record is the CDR3 DNA by itself, 42 bases read in frame from the first base. Reading the germline V gene gives CDR1 SGHRS and CDR2 YFSETQ.